What follows is one T cell receptor (beta chain) and its context. Its antigen is not known. This sample is drawn from a study of cytomegalovirus exposure and HLA in healthy donors. The CDR3 spans 13 residues. V lost 3 bases, J lost 7 bases, and 13 bases lay in between. Germline CDR1 is SGHDN and CDR2 is FVKESK. Study-level results: The authors considered a cluster of highly shared sequence variants likely to be a sequencing artifact.

The primer mix had 60 Vbeta and 13 Jbeta primers. Generated by immunoSEQ multiplex PCR, the TCRdb table keeps only in-frame clones and is missing some. The table shows roughly 160,000 clones, with roughly 80% occurring only once. The genes are TRBV14 and TRBJ2-7; D might be TRBD2 (6 bases). Sequenced sample: PBMCs. This TCR derives from a woman aged 25 to 39 in good health and CMV-seropositive. The CDR3 DNA reads as TGTGCCAGCAGCCAGCCGGGACTGAGGGAGCAGTACTTC. It is translated as CASSQPGLREQYF. Drawing the rest from reference TRBV14 and TRBJ2-7, the complete variable domain is EAGVTQFPSHSVIEKGQTVTLRCDPISGHDNLYWYRRVMGKEIKFLLHFVKESKQDESGMPNNRFLAERTGGTYSTLKVQPAELEDSGVYFCASSQPGLREQYFGPGTRLTVT.